This TCR beta chain was recorded in a study of T cells in Graves' hyperthyroidism and ophthalmopathy. Study in general: Peripheral blood was collected at initial diagnosis, before any treatment. Study-wide points: Blood also contained most expanded thyroid clonotypes above 0.001.

It was RNA transcripts that yielded the amplified TCR beta CDR3 regions. Primed by the HTBI set, a first-round RT-PCR was run on the TCR CDR3. TCRdb re-called the multiplex PCR reads through MiXCR, storing one row per CDR3 protein. In the table there are 330,000 or so distinct CDR3 sequences, 15% to 20% of which are singletons. CDR1 and CDR2 (germline): SNHLY, FYNNEI. V lost 5 bases to trimming and J lost 3 bases, with 5 bases between them. The CDR3 sequence is 11 residues long. Together with thyroid ultrasound, orbital computed tomography, serum thyroxine and TRAb, clinical symptoms were used for diagnoses. This clonotype was detected ten times or more. Its antigen is currently unknown. This may be a read error: a much more frequent sequence differs by one nucleotide.

The sequence came from a woman between 40 and 55 years old with Graves' ophthalmopathy. V gene TRBV2 combines with J gene TRBJ2-7, with unresolved D. Sequenced sample: blood. CDR3: CASSPIYEQYF. The CDR3 coding sequence is TGTGCCAGCAGTCCCATCTACGAGCAGTACTTC.